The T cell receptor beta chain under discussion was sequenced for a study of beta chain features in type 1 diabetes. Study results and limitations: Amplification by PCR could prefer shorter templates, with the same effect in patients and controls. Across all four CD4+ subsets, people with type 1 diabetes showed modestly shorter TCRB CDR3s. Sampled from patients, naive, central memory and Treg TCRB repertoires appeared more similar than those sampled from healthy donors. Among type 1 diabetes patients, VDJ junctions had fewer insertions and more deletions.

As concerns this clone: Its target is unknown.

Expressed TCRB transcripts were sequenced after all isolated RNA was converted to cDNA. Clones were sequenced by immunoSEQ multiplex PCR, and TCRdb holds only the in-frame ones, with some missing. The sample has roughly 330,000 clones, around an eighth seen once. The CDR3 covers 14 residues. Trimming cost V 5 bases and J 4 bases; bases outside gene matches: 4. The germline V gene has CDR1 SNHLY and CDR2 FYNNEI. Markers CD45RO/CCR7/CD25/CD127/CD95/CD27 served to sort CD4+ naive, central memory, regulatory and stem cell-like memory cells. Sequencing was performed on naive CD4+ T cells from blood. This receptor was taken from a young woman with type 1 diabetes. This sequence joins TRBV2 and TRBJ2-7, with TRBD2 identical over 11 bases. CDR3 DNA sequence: TGTGCCAGCAGTTCCGGGACTAGCGGATACGAGCAGTACTTC. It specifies CASSSGTSGYEQYF.